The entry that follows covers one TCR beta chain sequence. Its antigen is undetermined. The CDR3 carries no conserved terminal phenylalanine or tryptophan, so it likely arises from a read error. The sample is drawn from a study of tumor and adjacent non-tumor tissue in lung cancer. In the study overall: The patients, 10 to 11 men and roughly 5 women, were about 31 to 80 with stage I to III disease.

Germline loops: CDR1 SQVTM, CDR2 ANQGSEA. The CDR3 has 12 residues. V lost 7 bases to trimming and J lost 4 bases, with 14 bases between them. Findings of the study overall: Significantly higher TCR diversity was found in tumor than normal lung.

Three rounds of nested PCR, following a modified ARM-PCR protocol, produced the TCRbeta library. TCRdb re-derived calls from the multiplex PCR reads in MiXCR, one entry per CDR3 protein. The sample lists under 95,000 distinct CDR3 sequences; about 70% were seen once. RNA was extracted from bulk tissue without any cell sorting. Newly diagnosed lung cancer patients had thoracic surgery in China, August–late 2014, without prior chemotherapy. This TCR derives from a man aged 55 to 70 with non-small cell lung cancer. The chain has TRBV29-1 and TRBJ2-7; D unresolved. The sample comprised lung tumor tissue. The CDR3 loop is CSAATEPYEQYY. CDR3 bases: TGCAGCGCTGCTACAGAGCCGTACGAGCAGTACTAC.